This TCR beta chain comes out of a study of T cells after yellow fever vaccination. Germline V gene lookup returns CDR1 SGDLS and CDR2 YYNGEE. V lost 4 bases and J lost 8, with 16 bases in between. The CDR3 consists of 14 residues. This clonotype was detected many times. What it recognizes is unknown. MiXCR, applied by TCRdb to the 5' RACE reads, yields one record per CDR3 protein. Among about 68,000 distinct CDR3 sequences listed, around 7% were seen once. Whole-study results and caveats: There was a small share of clonotypes that showed up in both the CD4 and CD8 compartments.

The rearrangement links TRBV9 to TRBJ2-1; a possible D gene is TRBD2 (5 bases). Sequences were derived from CD8+ T cells sorted from PBMCs, sampled roughly 45 days after the first yellow fever vaccination. The source is a young man who received the YFV17D yellow fever vaccine. CDR3 sequence: CASSPGGAWDEQFF. The CDR3 DNA follows: TGTGCCAGCAGCCCCGGAGGAGCCTGGGATGAGCAGTTCTTC. Looking up the rest from reference TRBV9 and TRBJ2-1 gives the full variable domain: DSGVTQTPKHLITATGQRVTLRCSPRSGDLSVYWYQQSLDQGLQFLIQYYNGEERAKGNILERFSAQQFPDLHSELNLSSLELGDSALYFCASSPGGAWDEQFFGPGTRLTVL.